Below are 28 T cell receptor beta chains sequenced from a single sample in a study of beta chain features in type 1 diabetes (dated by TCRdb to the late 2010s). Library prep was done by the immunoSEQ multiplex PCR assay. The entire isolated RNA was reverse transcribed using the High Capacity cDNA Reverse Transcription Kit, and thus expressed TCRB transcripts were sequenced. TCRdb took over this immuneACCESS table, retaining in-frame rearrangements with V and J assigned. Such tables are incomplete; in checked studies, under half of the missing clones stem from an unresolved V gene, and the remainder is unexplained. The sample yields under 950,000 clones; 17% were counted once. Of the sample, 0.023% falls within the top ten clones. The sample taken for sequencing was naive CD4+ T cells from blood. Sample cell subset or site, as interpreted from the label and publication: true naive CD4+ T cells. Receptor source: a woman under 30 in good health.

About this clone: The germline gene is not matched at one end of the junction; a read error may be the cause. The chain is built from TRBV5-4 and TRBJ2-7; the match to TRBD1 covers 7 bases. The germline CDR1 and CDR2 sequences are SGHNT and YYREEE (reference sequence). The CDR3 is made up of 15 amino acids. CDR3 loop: CASSQGPGQPYEQYF. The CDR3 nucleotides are TGCGCCAGCAGCCAAGGTCCGGGACAGCCCTACGAGCAGTACTTC.

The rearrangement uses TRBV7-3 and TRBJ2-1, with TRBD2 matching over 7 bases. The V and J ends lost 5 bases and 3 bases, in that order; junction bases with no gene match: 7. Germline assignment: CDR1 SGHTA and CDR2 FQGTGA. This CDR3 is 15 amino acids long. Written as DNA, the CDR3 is TGTGCCAGCAGCCCCCGAGCGGGGAACTACAATGAGCAGTTCTTC. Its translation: CASSPRAGNYNEQFF.

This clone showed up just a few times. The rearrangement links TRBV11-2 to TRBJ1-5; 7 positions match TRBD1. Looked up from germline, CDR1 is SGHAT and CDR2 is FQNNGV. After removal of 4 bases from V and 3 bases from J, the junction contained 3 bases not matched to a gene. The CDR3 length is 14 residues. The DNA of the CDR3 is TGTGCCAGCAGCTCCGACAGGGCCAATCAGCCCCAGCATTTT. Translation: CASSSDRANQPQHF.

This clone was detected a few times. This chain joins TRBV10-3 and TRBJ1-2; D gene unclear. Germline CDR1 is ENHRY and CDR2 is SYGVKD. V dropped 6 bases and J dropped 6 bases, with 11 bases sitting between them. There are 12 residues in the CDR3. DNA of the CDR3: TGTGCCATCAGCTTAACGGAGAATGGCTACACCTTC. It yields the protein CAISLTENGYTF.

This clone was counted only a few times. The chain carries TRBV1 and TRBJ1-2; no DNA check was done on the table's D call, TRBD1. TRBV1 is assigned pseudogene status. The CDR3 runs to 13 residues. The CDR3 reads CTGQGALNYGYTF. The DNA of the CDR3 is TGCACAGGACAGGGTGCCCTTAACTATGGCTACACCTTC.

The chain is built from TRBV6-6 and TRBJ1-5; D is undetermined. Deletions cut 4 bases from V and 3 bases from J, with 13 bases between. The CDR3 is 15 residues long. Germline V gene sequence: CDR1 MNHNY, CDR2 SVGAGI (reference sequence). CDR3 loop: CASSSLTRHNQPQHF. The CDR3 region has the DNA TGTGCCAGCAGTTCCCTCACGCGGCACAATCAGCCCCAGCATTTT.

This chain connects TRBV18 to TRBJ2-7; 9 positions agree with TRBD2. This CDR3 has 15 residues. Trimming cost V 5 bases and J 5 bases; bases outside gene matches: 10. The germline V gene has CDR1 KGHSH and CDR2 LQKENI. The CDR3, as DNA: TGTGCCAGCTCAATGCGCGGGAGGGCCGACGACGAGCAGTACTTC. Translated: CASSMRGRADDEQYF.

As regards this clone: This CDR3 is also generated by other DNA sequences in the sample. The CDR3 protein is CASSQGSGSSYEQYF. The CDR3 DNA is TGTGCCAGCAGCCAAGGGAGCGGGAGTAGCTACGAGCAGTACTTC. V is TRBV4-2 and J is TRBJ2-7; 8 nucleotides match TRBD2. This CDR3 is built from 15 residues. Trimming cost V 1 base and J 3 bases; bases outside gene matches: 5. Germline V gene sequence: CDR1 LGHNA, CDR2 YNFKEQ.

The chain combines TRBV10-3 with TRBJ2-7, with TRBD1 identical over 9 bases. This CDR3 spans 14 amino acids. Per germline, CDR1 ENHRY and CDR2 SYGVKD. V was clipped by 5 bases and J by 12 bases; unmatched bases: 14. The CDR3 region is CAISPTGGQEVRYF. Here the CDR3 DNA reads TGTGCCATCAGTCCAACAGGGGGCCAGGAGGTGCGGTACTTC.

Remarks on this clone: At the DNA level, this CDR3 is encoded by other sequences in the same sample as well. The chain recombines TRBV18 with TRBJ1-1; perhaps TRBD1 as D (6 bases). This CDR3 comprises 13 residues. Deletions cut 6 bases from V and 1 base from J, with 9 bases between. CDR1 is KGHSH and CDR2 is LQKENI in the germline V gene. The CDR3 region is CASSLTGNTEAFF. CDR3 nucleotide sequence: TGTGCCAGCTCCCTGACAGGGAACACTGAAGCTTTCTTT.

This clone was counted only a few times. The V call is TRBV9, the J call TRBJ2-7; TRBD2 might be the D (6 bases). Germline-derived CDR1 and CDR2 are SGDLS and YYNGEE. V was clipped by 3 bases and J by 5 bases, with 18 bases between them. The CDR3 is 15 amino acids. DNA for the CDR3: TGTGCCAGCAGCGAGTCGGGAGTGGAGTGGAACGAGCAGTACTTC. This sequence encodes CASSESGVEWNEQYF.

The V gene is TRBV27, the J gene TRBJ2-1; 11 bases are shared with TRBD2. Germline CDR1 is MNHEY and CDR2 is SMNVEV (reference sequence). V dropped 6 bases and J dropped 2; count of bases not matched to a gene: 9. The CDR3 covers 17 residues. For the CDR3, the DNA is TGTGCCAGCAGCGCTAGCGGGAGGCCCCAGCCCTACAATGAGCAGTTCTTC. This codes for CASSASGRPQPYNEQFF.

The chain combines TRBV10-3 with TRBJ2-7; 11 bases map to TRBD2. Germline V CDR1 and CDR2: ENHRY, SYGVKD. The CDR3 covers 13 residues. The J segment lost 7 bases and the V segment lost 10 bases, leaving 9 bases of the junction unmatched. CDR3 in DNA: TGTGCCACCCGCGGACTAGCGGGTGGGGAGCAGTACTTC. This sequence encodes CATRGLAGGEQYF.

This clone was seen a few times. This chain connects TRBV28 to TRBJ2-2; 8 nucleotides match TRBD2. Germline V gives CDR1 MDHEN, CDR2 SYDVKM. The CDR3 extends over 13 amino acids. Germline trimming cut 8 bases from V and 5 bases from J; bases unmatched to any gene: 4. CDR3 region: CASQRLATGELFF. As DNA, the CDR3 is TGTGCCAGCCAGCGACTAGCGACCGGGGAGCTGTTTTTT.

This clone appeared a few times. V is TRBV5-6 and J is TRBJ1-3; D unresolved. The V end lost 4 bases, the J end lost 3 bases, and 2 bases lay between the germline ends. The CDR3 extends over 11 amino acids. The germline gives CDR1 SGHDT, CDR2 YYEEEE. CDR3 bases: TGTGCCAGCAGCCGTGGAAACACCATATATTTT. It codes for CASSRGNTIYF.

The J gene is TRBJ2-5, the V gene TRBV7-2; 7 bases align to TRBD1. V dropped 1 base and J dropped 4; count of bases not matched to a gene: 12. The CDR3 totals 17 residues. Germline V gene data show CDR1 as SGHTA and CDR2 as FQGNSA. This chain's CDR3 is CASSLVLLGGVGETQYF. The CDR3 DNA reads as TGTGCCAGCAGCTTAGTGCTGTTAGGGGGCGTCGGAGAGACCCAGTACTTC.

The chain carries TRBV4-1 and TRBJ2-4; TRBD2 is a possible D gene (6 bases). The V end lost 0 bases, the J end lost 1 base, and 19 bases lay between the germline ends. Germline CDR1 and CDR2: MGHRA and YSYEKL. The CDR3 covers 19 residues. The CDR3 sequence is CASSQESAVGGEAKNIQYF. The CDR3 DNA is TGCGCCAGCAGCCAAGAGTCGGCAGTAGGAGGGGAGGCCAAAAACATTCAGTACTTC.

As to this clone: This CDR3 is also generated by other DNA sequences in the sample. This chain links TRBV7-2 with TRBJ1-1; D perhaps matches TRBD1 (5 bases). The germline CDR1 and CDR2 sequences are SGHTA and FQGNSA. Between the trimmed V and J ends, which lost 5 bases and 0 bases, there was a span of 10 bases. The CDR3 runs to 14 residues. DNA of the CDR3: TGTGCCAGCAGCAGGGGACGGATGAACACTGAAGCTTTCTTT. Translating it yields CASSRGRMNTEAFF.

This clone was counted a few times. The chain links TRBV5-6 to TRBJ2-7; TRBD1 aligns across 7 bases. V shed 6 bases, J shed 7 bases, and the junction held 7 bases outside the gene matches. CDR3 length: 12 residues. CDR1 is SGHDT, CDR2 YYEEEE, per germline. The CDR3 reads CASTRDRREQYF. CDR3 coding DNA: TGTGCCAGCACCCGGGACAGAAGGGAGCAGTACTTC. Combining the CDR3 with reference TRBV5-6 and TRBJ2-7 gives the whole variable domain DAGVTQSPTHLIKTRGQQVTLRCSPKSGHDTVSWYQQALGQGPQFIFQYYEEEERQRGNFPDRFSGHQFPNYSSELNVNALLLGDSALYLCASTRDRREQYFGPGTRLTVT.

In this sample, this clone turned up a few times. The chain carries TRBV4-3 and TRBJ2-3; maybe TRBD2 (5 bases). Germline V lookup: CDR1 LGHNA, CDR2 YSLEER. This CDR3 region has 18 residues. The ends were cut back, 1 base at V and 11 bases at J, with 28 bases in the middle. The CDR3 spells CASSQVQTGTLAGVGQYF. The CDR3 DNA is TGCGCCAGCAGCCAAGTCCAGACGGGAACCCTCGCCGGGGTCGGGCAGTATTTT.

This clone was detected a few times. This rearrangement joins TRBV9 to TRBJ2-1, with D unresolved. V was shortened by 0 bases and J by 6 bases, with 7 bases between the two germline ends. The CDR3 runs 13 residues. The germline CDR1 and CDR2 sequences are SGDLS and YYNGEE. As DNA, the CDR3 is TGTGCCAGCAGCGTAGGGAGCGCCAATGAGCAGTTCTTC. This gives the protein CASSVGSANEQFF.

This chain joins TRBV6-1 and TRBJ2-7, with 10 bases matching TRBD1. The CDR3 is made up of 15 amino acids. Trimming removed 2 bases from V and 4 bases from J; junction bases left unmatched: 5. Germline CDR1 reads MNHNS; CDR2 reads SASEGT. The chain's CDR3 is CASSESTGGTYEQYF. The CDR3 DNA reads TGTGCCAGCAGTGAATCGACAGGGGGCACATACGAGCAGTACTTC.

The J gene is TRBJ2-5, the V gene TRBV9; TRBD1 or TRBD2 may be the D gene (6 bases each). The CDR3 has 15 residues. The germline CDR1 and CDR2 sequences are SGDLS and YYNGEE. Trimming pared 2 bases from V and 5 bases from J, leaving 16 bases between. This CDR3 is CASSVEPGARETQYF. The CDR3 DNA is TGTGCCAGCAGCGTTGAACCGGGGGCTCGGGAGACCCAGTACTTC.

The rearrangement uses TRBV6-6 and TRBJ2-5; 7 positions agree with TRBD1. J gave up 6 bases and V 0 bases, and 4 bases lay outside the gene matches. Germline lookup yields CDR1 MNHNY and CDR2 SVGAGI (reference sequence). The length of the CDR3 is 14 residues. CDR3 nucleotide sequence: TGTGCCAGCAGTTACTCGACAGGGAGACAGACCCAGTACTTC. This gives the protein CASSYSTGRQTQYF.

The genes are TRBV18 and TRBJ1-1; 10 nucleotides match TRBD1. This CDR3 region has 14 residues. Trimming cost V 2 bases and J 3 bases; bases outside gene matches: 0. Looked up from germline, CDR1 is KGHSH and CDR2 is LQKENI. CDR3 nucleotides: TGTGCCAGCTCACCAGGGACAGGGGACACTGAAGCTTTCTTT. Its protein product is CASSPGTGDTEAFF.

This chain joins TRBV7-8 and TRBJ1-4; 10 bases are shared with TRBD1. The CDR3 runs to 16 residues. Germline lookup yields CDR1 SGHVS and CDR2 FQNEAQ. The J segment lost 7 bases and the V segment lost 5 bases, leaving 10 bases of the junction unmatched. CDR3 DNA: TGTGCCAGCAGCCCATGGGACAGGGGACTAGGTGAAAAACTGTTTTTT. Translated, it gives CASSPWDRGLGEKLFF.

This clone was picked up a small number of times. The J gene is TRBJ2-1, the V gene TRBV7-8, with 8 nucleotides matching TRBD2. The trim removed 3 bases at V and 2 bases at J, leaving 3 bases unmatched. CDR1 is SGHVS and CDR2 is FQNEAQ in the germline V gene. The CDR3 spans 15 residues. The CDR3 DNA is TGTGCCAGCAGCTTCGGCGGGAGGCCCTACAATGAGCAGTTCTTC. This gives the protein CASSFGGRPYNEQFF. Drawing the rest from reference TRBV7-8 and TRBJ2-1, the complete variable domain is GAGVSQSPRYKVAKRGQDVALRCDPISGHVSLFWYQQALGQGPEFLTYFQNEAQLDKSGLPSDRFFAERPEGSVSTLKIQRTQQEDSAVYLCASSFGGRPYNEQFFGPGTRLTVL.

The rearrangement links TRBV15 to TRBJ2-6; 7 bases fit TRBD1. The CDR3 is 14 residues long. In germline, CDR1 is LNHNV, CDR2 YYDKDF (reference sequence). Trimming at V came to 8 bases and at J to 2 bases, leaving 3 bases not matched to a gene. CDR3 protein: CATGTAPGANVLTF. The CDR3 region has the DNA TGTGCCACCGGGACAGCCCCTGGGGCCAACGTCCTGACTTTC.